Sequencing of this T cell receptor beta chain was carried out in a study of T cell responses to AZD1222 COVID-19 vaccine. A note on this clone: Its matching antigen is unknown. Other DNA sequences in this sample translate to the same CDR3.

The CDR3 is made up of 12 amino acids. Trimming took off 1 base at V and 5 bases at J, with 5 bases between the two ends. Per germline, CDR1 LGHDT and CDR2 YNNKEL (reference sequence). Whole-study findings and limits: After two AZD1222 doses, spike-specific TCR breadth and depth rose versus day 0. Donors were largely white British and mainly female; clonal diversity was possibly underestimated. Spike-wide coverage was observed for vaccine-associated CD4 TCRs, with dominant responses at 160-218 and 743-854. Sampled repertoires all dated from after the peak T cell response.

Sequencing was performed with immunoSEQ multiplex PCR; in TCRdb, only in-frame clones are kept and a portion is missing. The table lists roughly 200,000 clones, around 88% of them singletons. The sample was peripheral blood, taken on day 0 of AZD1222 vaccination. The J gene is TRBJ1-2, the V gene TRBV3-1 (or the pseudogene TRBV3-2); D remains ambiguous. This receptor was obtained from an adult in good health. In DNA, the CDR3 is TGTGCCAGCAGCCAAGTCGATTATGGCTACACCTTC. This sequence encodes CASSQVDYGYTF.